This entry is about one T cell receptor beta chain. Its specificity is not known. The treatment here: about 20 received Ad26.COV2.S at low or high dose, single or two shots; 5 received placebo; per-sample allocation not given. The study sampled participants on day 63 after the first vaccine or placebo injection. An adult aged 18-55 years in Boston served as the donor. Trimming left V 0 bases short and J 8 bases short, with 14 bases between. Germline loops: CDR1 LGHNA, CDR2 YNFKEQ. The CDR3 consists of 15 residues. TCRdb's copy holds only in-frame clones and misses some; the assay was immunoSEQ multiplex PCR. This sample carries some 340,000 clones, about 82% of them seen once, and the ten largest clones take 2% to 2.5%. This entry is derived from a study of Ad26.COV2.S vaccination and SARS-CoV-2 variants. Study-wide results and caveats: Marked by substantial breadth, spike-specific CD8+ and CD4+ T cell responses were reportedly seen after vaccination. Non-spike TCR breadth did not differ much between vaccine and placebo recipients.

This TCR came from a person aged 18 to 59 who received the Ad26.COV2.S COVID-19 vaccine or a placebo. This chain uses TRBV4-2 with TRBJ2-1; tentatively, D is TRBD1 (6 bases). Material: peripheral blood, obtained in a trial of Ad26.COV2.S vaccine versus placebo. The CDR3 loop reads CASSQDYTGRDEQFF. The CDR3 DNA sequence: TGTGCCAGCAGCCAAGATTATACAGGGCGGGATGAGCAGTTCTTC.